This T cell receptor (beta chain) was observed in a study of T cells after yellow fever vaccination. Study-level results: Peaking faster, on day 5 versus 15, the secondary response was nonetheless weaker.

5'RACE template switching added a universal primer site and UMIs to TCR cDNA. TCRdb processed the 5' RACE reads anew with MiXCR; each CDR3 protein has one entry. The table lists around 550,000 distinct CDR3 sequences, around 21% of them singletons. As for this clonotype: Its antigen is not identified.

This receptor was taken from a man aged 25 to 45 who received the YFV17D yellow fever vaccine. Here the sequenced sample was PBMCs, taken 15 days after the yellow fever booster vaccination.

CDR3 loop: CASSQVPGTGETQYF. In nucleotides, the CDR3 is TGCGCCAGCAGCCAAGTTCCCGGAACGGGTGAGACCCAGTACTTC. The V and J genes are TRBV4-3 and TRBJ2-5; D not resolved. V lost 1 base and J 5 bases, leaving 14 bases between the germline ends. From germline, CDR1 is LGHNA and CDR2 YSLEER. This CDR3 has 15 residues.